Here is one T cell receptor (beta chain) with its context. The germline V gene encodes CDR1 MNHEY and CDR2 SMNVEV (reference sequence). V was shortened by 5 bases and J by 0 bases, with 17 bases between the two germline ends. The CDR3 is 16 amino acids. In the original analysis: Cell counts per sample came from amplifying reference gene primers. The table came from immunoSEQ multiplex PCR; TCRdb's copy has only in-frame clones and leaves some out. D and trimming were read from the DNA, whereas the V and J calls and clone size are those reported in that table. The sample has about 34,000 clones; roughly four fifths are singletons. This sample is drawn from a study of blood T cell repertoires in COVID-19. About the study: From the United States, Italy and Spain came samples of acute and convalescent COVID-19. T cells, B-cell-depleted T cells, or PBMCs supplied cDNA or gDNA.

This receptor was identified in a human donor in a cohort sampled during active COVID-19. The sample was peripheral blood. The chain combines TRBV27 with TRBJ2-7, with D possibly being TRBD1 (6 bases). The CDR3 protein is CASSRLQGASSYEQYF. The CDR3, as DNA: TGTGCCAGCAGTCGTTTACAGGGAGCGAGCTCCTACGAGCAGTACTTC.